One and the same sample provided the 31 T cell receptor beta chains below, sequenced in a study of blood T cell repertoires in COVID-19. TCRdb keeps only in-frame clones here, not all; method: immunoSEQ multiplex PCR. The sample lists roughly 290,000 clones; around 87% were seen once. Sequenced material: peripheral blood. These receptors came from a woman between 50 and 59 years old who had recovered from COVID-19.

V usage is TRBV30 and J usage is TRBJ2-3, with TRBD1 as a possible D gene (5 bases). V was trimmed by 2 bases and J by 0 bases, leaving 12 bases between them. Germline V gene lookup returns CDR1 GTSNPN and CDR2 SVGIG (reference sequence). The CDR3 covers 15 residues. CDR3 amino acids: CAWSPPGRSTDTQYF. CDR3 nucleotides: TGTGCCTGGAGTCCGCCAGGGCGAAGCACAGATACGCAGTATTTT. The variable domain in full, with the rest retrieved from reference TRBV30 and TRBJ2-3, is SQTIHQWPATLVQPVGSPLSLECTVEGTSNPNLYWYRQAAGRGLQLLFYSVGIGQISSEVPQNLSASRPQDRQFILSSKKLLLSDSGFYLCAWSPPGRSTDTQYFGPGTRLTVL.

This chain joins TRBV7-9 and TRBJ2-1; a weak D match, TRBD2 (6 bases). V lost 1 base and J lost 4, with 14 bases in between. In germline, CDR1 is SEHNR, CDR2 FQNEAQ (reference sequence). There are 16 residues in the CDR3. Here the CDR3 reads CASSLGAGGIYNEQFF. DNA of the CDR3: TGTGCCAGCAGCTTAGGGGCTGGGGGGATATACAATGAGCAGTTCTTC.

The chain combines TRBV12-3 or TRBV12-4 with TRBJ2-4; a possible D gene is TRBD1 (6 bases). The CDR3 spans 13 residues. V lost 3 bases and J 7 bases, leaving 10 bases between the germline ends. The CDR3, as DNA: TGTGCCAGCAGTTTTGGGGGCTTGAACATTCAGTACTTC. Protein product: CASSFGGLNIQYF.

V is TRBV30 and J is TRBJ1-1; D gene ambiguous. Germline V gene lookup returns CDR1 GTSNPN and CDR2 SVGIG (reference sequence). CDR3 length: 14 residues. Trimming stripped 3 bases from V and 0 bases from J, with 11 bases between. In nucleotides, the CDR3 is TGTGCCTGGAGCCGGTTGGTCATGAACACTGAAGCTTTCTTT. Its protein is CAWSRLVMNTEAFF.

This clone was recorded a few times. V is TRBV10-3 and J is TRBJ2-2; possible D gene TRBD2, 5 bases. Germline V CDR1 and CDR2: ENHRY, SYGVKD. V shed 4 bases and J shed 6 bases, with 18 bases lying between them. CDR3 length: 16 residues. CDR3 coding DNA: TGTGCCATCAGTGGTAGGGCAGAGGGCCGGGCCGGGGAGCTGTTTTTT. Protein: CAISGRAEGRAGELFF.

The chain employs TRBV30 and TRBJ1-6; the D is unclear. CDR1 is GTSNPN, CDR2 SVGIG, per germline (reference sequence). With 2 bases removed from V and 8 bases from J, the gap between germline ends came to 19 bases. CDR3 length: 16 amino acids. This chain's CDR3 is CAWSPFPGVQDSPLHF. CDR3 coding DNA: TGTGCCTGGAGTCCCTTCCCCGGGGTCCAGGATTCACCCCTCCACTTT.

This clone showed up just once. The rearrangement uses TRBV20-1 and TRBJ2-7; TRBD2 matches at 10 bases. The CDR3 is made up of 15 amino acids. After removal of 6 bases from V and 4 bases from J, the junction contained 12 bases not matched to a gene. Germline CDR1 is DFQATT and CDR2 is SNEGSKA (reference sequence). CDR3 DNA: TGCAGTGCAAGTGGGACTAGCGACAGCCATTACGAGCAGTACTTC. Its translation: CSASGTSDSHYEQYF.

This sequence joins TRBV28 and TRBJ2-7; TRBD2 agrees at 9 bases. V was clipped by 10 bases and J by 5 bases; unmatched bases: 9. CDR1 and CDR2 (germline): MDHEN, SYDVKM. This CDR3 contains 13 residues. CDR3 nucleotide sequence: TGTGCCATGGGCGGGGGGGTTGGCCACGAGCAGTACTTC. Its translation: CAMGGGVGHEQYF.

V and J are TRBV5-1 and TRBJ2-3, with 10 bases lining up with TRBD2. This CDR3 comprises 15 residues. Germline V gives CDR1 SGHRS, CDR2 YFSETQ. V gave up 5 bases and J gave up 3 bases; unmatched junction bases: 6. The CDR3 protein is CASRSLAGGTDTQYF. In nucleotides, the CDR3 is TGCGCCAGCAGGAGCTTAGCGGGGGGTACAGATACGCAGTATTTT.

This chain connects TRBV7-2 to TRBJ2-7; D is unclear. The length of the CDR3 is 14 residues. Per germline, CDR1 SGHTA and CDR2 FQGNSA. The V gene lost 7 bases and the J gene lost 5 bases, with 18 bases spanning the gap. The CDR3 DNA follows: TGTGCCAGCAACCTTAGGAGAGGCTCACACGAGCAGTACTTC. As protein: CASNLRRGSHEQYF.

This chain uses TRBV6-5 with TRBJ2-3; tentative D call: TRBD2 (6 bases). Germline V gene sequence: CDR1 MNHEY, CDR2 SVGAGI. V gave up 11 bases and J gave up 0 bases, with 15 bases separating them. The CDR3 runs 14 residues. Written as DNA, the CDR3 is TGTGCCTCCTGGAGGGCATCTAGCACAGATACGCAGTATTTT. It encodes CASWRASSTDTQYF.

J is TRBJ2-3 and V is TRBV7-2; D not resolved. This CDR3 has 14 amino acids. Germline lookup yields CDR1 SGHTA and CDR2 FQGNSA. The V end was cut by 5 bases, the J end by 0 bases, with 9 bases between. The CDR3 bases are TGTGCCAGCAGCCCAACTACTAGCACAGATACGCAGTATTTT. Amino acids: CASSPTTSTDTQYF.

This clone occurred a few times. This chain joins TRBV4-3 and TRBJ1-1; D is uncertain. Germline CDR1 reads LGHNA; CDR2 reads YSLEER. V gave up 4 bases and J gave up 3 bases, with 15 bases separating them. This CDR3 region has 15 residues. The CDR3 loop is CASSPEVRAYTEAFF. CDR3 sequence (DNA): TGCGCCAGCAGCCCGGAGGTGAGGGCCTACACTGAAGCTTTCTTT.

The V and J genes are TRBV15 and TRBJ2-1, with TRBD1 matching over 7 bases. Germline V gene lookup returns CDR1 LNHNV and CDR2 YYDKDF (reference sequence). This CDR3 is built from 15 residues. The V gene end was trimmed by 4 bases and the J gene end by 1 base; junction bases not matched to a gene: 4. The CDR3 sequence: CATSKNRGSYNEQFF. The CDR3 DNA is TGTGCCACCAGCAAAAACAGGGGTTCCTACAATGAGCAGTTCTTC.

This chain joins TRBV2 and TRBJ1-4; D remains ambiguous. Trimming removed 6 bases at V and 0 bases at J, with 11 bases between. The CDR3 extends over 15 amino acids. Per germline, CDR1 SNHLY and CDR2 FYNNEI. DNA of the CDR3: TGTGCCAGCAGCGCCAGACACCCAACTAATGAAAAACTGTTTTTT. This translates into CASSARHPTNEKLFF. Full variable domain (missing parts from reference TRBV2 and TRBJ1-4): EPEVTQTPSHQVTQMGQEVILRCVPISNHLYFYWYRQILGQKVEFLVSFYNNEISEKSEIFDDQFSVERPDGSNFTLKIRSTKLEDSAMYFCASSARHPTNEKLFFGSGTQLSVL.

The chain employs TRBV9 and TRBJ2-5; 8 nucleotides agree with TRBD1. Germline loops: CDR1 SGDLS, CDR2 YYNGEE. This CDR3 has 14 amino acids. After removal of 3 bases from V and 5 bases from J, the junction contained 6 bases not matched to a gene. CDR3 residues: CASSDNRGEETQYF. The CDR3 DNA is TGTGCCAGCAGCGACAACAGGGGGGAGGAGACCCAGTACTTC.

This chain uses TRBV7-9 with TRBJ2-7, with 7 nucleotides matching TRBD2. The CDR3 has 11 residues. CDR1 is SEHNR, CDR2 FQNEAQ, per germline (reference sequence). CDR3 in DNA: TGTGTTTCCAGCGGGGAGTACGAGCAGTACTTC. Translation gives CVSSGEYEQYF.

The sample holds one count of this clone. The rearrangement links TRBV19 to TRBJ1-1; TRBD1 agrees at 9 bases. Germline assignment: CDR1 LNHDA and CDR2 SQIVND (reference sequence). The trim removed 4 bases at V and 1 base at J, leaving 10 bases unmatched. The CDR3 spans 17 residues. This chain's CDR3 is CASSTTGTGRWNTEAFF. CDR3 nucleotides: TGTGCCAGTAGTACGACCGGGACAGGGAGGTGGAACACTGAAGCTTTCTTT.

The DNA of the CDR3 is TGTGCCAGCAGCTCACCCACGGGGGGGCAAGAGACCCAGTACTTC. Its protein product is CASSSPTGGQETQYF. The gene calls are TRBV5-4 and TRBJ2-5; 8 positions match TRBD2. From germline, CDR1 is SGHNT and CDR2 YYREEE (reference sequence). The CDR3 runs to 15 residues. Trimming removed 3 bases from V and 2 bases from J; junction bases left unmatched: 6.

A word on this clone: This sample includes further DNA sequences coding for the same CDR3. CDR3 nucleotides: TGCAGCGTTTTACGGAGTATGAACACTGAAGCTTTCTTT. Residues: CSVLRSMNTEAFF. The chain couples TRBV29-1 to TRBJ1-1, with unresolved D. The V end lost 5 bases, the J end lost 0 bases, and 10 bases lay between the germline ends. The CDR3 covers 13 residues. Germline CDR1 is SQVTM and CDR2 is ANQGSEA.

This sequence joins TRBV3-1 (or the pseudogene TRBV3-2) and TRBJ2-7, with a tentative D call TRBD2 (5 bases). V was clipped by 5 bases and J by 7 bases, with 12 bases between them. Germline V gene data show CDR1 as LGHDT and CDR2 as YNNKEL (reference sequence). The CDR3 is 12 amino acids. The CDR3: CASSYSVYEQYF. Here the CDR3 DNA reads TGTGCCAGCAGCTATAGCGTTTATGAGCAGTACTTC.

J is TRBJ1-4 and V is TRBV7-2, with D perhaps TRBD1 (6 bases). Germline V gene lookup returns CDR1 SGHTA and CDR2 FQGNSA. CDR3 length: 15 amino acids. V was trimmed by 3 bases and J by 4 bases, leaving 12 bases between them. CDR3 DNA sequence: TGTGCCAGCAGCTTGGACAGAGGATTTAATGAAAAACTGTTTTTT. Its protein product is CASSLDRGFNEKLFF.

The gene calls are TRBV11-2 and TRBJ2-2, with a tentative D call TRBD2 (5 bases). The CDR3 has 15 residues. Germline CDR1 SGHAT, CDR2 FQNNGV. The germline V and J ends were trimmed by 1 base and 4 bases, with 10 bases remaining between them. Written as DNA, the CDR3 is TGTGCCAGCAGCTTAGTATATCGGGGCACCGGGGAGCTGTTTTTT. Residues: CASSLVYRGTGELFF.

The chain joins TRBV5-8 to TRBJ2-7, with 10 bases aligning to TRBD2. This CDR3 comprises 18 residues. The V gene's germline CDR1 is SGHTS and CDR2 YDEGEE. Losses at the gene ends were 2 bases for V and 2 bases for J; bases not matched to a gene: 13. In DNA, the CDR3 is TGTGCCAGCAGCTTCCCGGGACTAGCGCGACCTACGGCCTACGAGCAGTACTTC. Translation: CASSFPGLARPTAYEQYF.

V usage is TRBV5-1 and J usage is TRBJ1-6; D is unresolved. The germline CDR1 and CDR2 sequences are SGHRS and YFSETQ. V dropped 0 bases and J dropped 8 bases, with 9 bases sitting between them. CDR3 length: 14 residues. The CDR3 sequence is CASSLARGDSPLHF. The CDR3, as DNA: TGCGCCAGCAGCTTGGCCCGGGGAGATTCACCCCTCCACTTT.

This chain connects TRBV4-1 to TRBJ2-1, with TRBD2 matching 12 bases. The CDR3 sequence is 16 residues long. V dropped 4 bases and J dropped 4; count of bases not matched to a gene: 5. CDR1 and CDR2 (germline): MGHRA, YSYEKL. The CDR3 DNA reads as TGCGCCAGCAGCCTGGGACTAGCGGGCCGATACAATGAGCAGTTCTTC. It yields the protein CASSLGLAGRYNEQFF.

The V gene is TRBV2, the J gene TRBJ1-5, with 7 bases aligning to TRBD1. The CDR3 is made up of 15 amino acids. The J segment lost 0 bases and the V segment lost 5 bases, leaving 4 bases of the junction unmatched. Looked up from germline, CDR1 is SNHLY and CDR2 is FYNNEI. The CDR3 loop is CASSRTGDSNQPQHF. The CDR3 region has the DNA TGTGCCAGCAGTCGGACAGGAGATAGCAATCAGCCCCAGCATTTT.

The chain couples TRBV28 to TRBJ1-4; D might be TRBD1 (5 bases). The CDR3 is 14 residues long. Germline assignment: CDR1 MDHEN and CDR2 SYDVKM. Here the CDR3 reads CTTCRGDSDEKLFF. In DNA, the CDR3 is TGTACCACCTGCCGAGGGGACTCTGATGAAAAACTGTTTTTT.

V is TRBV5-1 and J is TRBJ2-2, with 10 nucleotides matching TRBD2. The length of the CDR3 is 16 residues. J gave up 2 bases and V 2 bases, and 3 bases lay outside the gene matches. The germline CDR1 and CDR2 sequences are SGHRS and YFSETQ. Written as DNA, the CDR3 is TGCGCCAGCAGCTTTAGCGGGGGGCTTAACACCGGGGAGCTGTTTTTT. It translates to CASSFSGGLNTGELFF.

CDR3 nucleotides: TGTGCCAGCAGTTACATGATGGACAGGGGGTACGAGCAGTACTTC. Translation: CASSYMMDRGYEQYF. The chain uses TRBV6-5 and TRBJ2-7; 10 positions agree with TRBD1. V was pared by 2 bases and J by 4 bases, with 5 bases of the junction left unmatched. This CDR3 comprises 15 residues. Per germline, CDR1 MNHEY and CDR2 SVGAGI.

The chain links TRBV18 to TRBJ2-7, with 9 bases aligning to TRBD2. CDR3 length equals 14 residues. The junction had 2 bases not matched to a gene; V was cut back by 3 bases and J by 2 bases. Germline V CDR1 and CDR2: KGHSH, LQKENI. The CDR3 sequence: CASSPASGTYEQYF. The CDR3 region has the DNA TGTGCCAGCTCACCGGCTAGCGGGACCTACGAGCAGTACTTC.